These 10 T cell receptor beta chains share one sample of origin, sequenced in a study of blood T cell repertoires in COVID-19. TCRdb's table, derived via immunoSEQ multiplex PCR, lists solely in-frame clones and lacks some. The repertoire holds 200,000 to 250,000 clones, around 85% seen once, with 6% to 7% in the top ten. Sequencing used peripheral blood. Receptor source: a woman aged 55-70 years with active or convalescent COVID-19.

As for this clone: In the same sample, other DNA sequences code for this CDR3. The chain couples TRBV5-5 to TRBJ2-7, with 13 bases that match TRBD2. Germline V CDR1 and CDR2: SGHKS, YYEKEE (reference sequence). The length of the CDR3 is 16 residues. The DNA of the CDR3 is TGTGCTAGCAGACCGACTAGCGGGGGGCCGTCCTACGAGCAGTACGTC. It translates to CASRPTSGGPSYEQYV.

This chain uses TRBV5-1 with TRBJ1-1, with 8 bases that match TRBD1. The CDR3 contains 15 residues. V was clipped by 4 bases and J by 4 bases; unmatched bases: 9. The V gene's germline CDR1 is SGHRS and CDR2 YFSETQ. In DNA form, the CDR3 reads TGCGCCAGCAGCCCCCAGACAGGGGTGGGCACTGAAGCTTTCTTT. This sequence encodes CASSPQTGVGTEAFF.

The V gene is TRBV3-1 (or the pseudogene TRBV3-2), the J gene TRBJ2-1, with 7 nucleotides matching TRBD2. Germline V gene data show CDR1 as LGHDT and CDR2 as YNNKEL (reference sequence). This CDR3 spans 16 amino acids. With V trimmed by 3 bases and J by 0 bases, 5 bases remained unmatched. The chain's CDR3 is CASSQRGGSSYNEQFF. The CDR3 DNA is TGTGCCAGCAGCCAGCGCGGGGGAAGCTCCTACAATGAGCAGTTCTTC.

CDR3 region: CASSARDYGYTF. In nucleotides, the CDR3 is TGTGCCAGCAGCGCCCGGGACTATGGCTACACCTTC. The V and J genes are TRBV7-9 and TRBJ1-2; D is undetermined. Germline lookup yields CDR1 SEHNR and CDR2 FQNEAQ (reference sequence). The CDR3 has 12 residues. Trimming removed 5 bases at V and 3 bases at J, with 7 bases between.

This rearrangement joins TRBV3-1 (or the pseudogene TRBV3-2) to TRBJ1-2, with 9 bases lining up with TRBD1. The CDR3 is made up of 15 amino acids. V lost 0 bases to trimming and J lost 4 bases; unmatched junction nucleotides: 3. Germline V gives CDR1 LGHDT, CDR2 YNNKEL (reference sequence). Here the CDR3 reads CASSQETGGPYGYTF. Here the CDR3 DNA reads TGTGCCAGCAGCCAAGAGACAGGGGGTCCCTATGGCTACACCTTC.

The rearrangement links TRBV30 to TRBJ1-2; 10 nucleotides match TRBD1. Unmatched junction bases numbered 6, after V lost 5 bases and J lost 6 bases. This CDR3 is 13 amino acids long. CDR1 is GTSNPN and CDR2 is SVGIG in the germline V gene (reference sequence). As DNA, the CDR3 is TGTGCCTGGCTTCGGACAGGGGGGGATGGCTACACCTTC. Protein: CAWLRTGGDGYTF.

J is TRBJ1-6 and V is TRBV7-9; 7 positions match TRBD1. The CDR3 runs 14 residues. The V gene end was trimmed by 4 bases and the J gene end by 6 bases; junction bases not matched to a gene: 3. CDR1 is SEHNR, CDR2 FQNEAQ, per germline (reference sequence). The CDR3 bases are TGTGCCAGCAGCTCTTGGGACAGTAATTCACCCCTCCACTTT. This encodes CASSSWDSNSPLHF.

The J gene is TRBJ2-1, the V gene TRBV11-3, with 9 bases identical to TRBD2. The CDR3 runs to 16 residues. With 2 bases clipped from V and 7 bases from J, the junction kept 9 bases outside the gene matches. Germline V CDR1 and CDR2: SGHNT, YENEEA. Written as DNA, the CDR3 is TGTGCCAGCAGCTTAAATAGCGGGGGAGGGGGAAATGAGCAGTTCTTC. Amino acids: CASSLNSGGGGNEQFF.

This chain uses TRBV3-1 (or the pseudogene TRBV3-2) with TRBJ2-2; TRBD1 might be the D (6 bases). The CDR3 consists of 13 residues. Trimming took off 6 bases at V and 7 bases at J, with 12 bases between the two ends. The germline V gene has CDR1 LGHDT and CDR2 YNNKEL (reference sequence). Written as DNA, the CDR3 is TGTGCCAGCAGAAGCCTAGGGGGCGGGGAGCTGTTTTTT. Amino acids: CASRSLGGGELFF.

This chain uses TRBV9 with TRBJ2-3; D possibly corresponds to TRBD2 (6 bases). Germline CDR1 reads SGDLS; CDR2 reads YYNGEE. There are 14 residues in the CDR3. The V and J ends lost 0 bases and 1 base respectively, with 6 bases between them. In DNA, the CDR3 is TGTGCCAGCAGCGTAGCTAGCGGCACAGATACGCAGTATTTT. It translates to CASSVASGTDTQYF. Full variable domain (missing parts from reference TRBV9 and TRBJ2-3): DSGVTQTPKHLITATGQRVTLRCSPRSGDLSVYWYQQSLDQGLQFLIQYYNGEERAKGNILERFSAQQFPDLHSELNLSSLELGDSALYFCASSVASGTDTQYFGPGTRLTVL.